These 29 T cell receptor beta chains originate from one sample sequenced in a study of PD-1 blockade in classical Hodgkin lymphoma. The data were produced by immunoSEQ multiplex PCR, yet TCRdb's version contains in-frame clones alone and is incomplete. The data show about 24,000 clones, with about 80% seen just once and 6.2% held by the top ten. The time point denotes: cycle 4 day 1 (C4D1), after five to seven weeks of nivolumab. In every patient, relapse followed autologous stem cell transplantation, while exposure to brentuximab vedotin differed. The sample here was peripheral blood mononuclear cells (PBMCs), taken before the fourth cycle of nivolumab. These receptors were taken from a human donor with classical Hodgkin lymphoma.

The V call is TRBV5-1, the J call TRBJ2-7; D tentatively fits TRBD1 or TRBD2 (6 bases each). With 4 bases removed from V and 7 bases from J, the gap between germline ends came to 18 bases. The length of the CDR3 is 14 residues. Germline CDR1 SGHRS, CDR2 YFSETQ. DNA for the CDR3: TGCGCCAGCAGCGAGCTGGGGGGCCCAAGTGAGCAGTACTTC. Protein sequence: CASSELGGPSEQYF.

This rearrangement joins TRBV28 to TRBJ2-3; D is possibly TRBD2 (5 bases). Germline-derived CDR1 and CDR2 are MDHEN and SYDVKM. Trimming pared 2 bases from V and 2 bases from J, leaving 8 bases between. This CDR3 has 14 amino acids. The CDR3 DNA reads TGTGCCAGCAGTTTAGGACTGATCACAGATACGCAGTATTTT. It codes for CASSLGLITDTQYF.

V is TRBV7-2 and J is TRBJ1-1; D call uncertain. There are 14 residues in the CDR3. Trimming stripped 7 bases from V and 3 bases from J, with 15 bases between. The germline V gene encodes CDR1 SGHTA and CDR2 FQGNSA. DNA of the CDR3: TGTGCCAGCACCCCCCCGTCCTGGGACACTGAAGCTTTCTTT. This gives the protein CASTPPSWDTEAFF.

This rearrangement joins TRBV4-1 to TRBJ1-5; D is uncertain. This CDR3 has 16 residues. Germline values: CDR1 MGHRA, CDR2 YSYEKL. V dropped 3 bases and J dropped 3 bases, with 15 bases sitting between them. The CDR3 is CASSQADLAFNQPQHF. CDR3 DNA sequence: TGCGCCAGCAGCCAGGCGGACTTGGCCTTCAATCAGCCCCAGCATTTT.

The rearrangement joins TRBV5-1 to TRBJ1-1; 12 positions match TRBD1. CDR1 is SGHRS and CDR2 is YFSETQ in the germline V gene. After removal of 4 bases from V and 7 bases from J, the junction contained 8 bases not matched to a gene. The CDR3 is 15 residues long. In DNA, the CDR3 is TGCGCCAGCAGCGGGGACAGGGGGCCGCGGAATGAAGCTTTCTTT. Translating it yields CASSGDRGPRNEAFF.

In this sample, this clone turned up once. The chain employs TRBV10-1 and TRBJ2-3, with 7 bases matching TRBD1. Germline values: CDR1 WNHNN, CDR2 SYGVQD (reference sequence). The CDR3 consists of 15 residues. Trimming cost V 7 bases and J 4 bases; bases outside gene matches: 11. This CDR3 reads CASTPDRLRSDTQYF. CDR3 bases: TGCGCCAGCACCCCGGACAGGTTGAGATCAGATACGCAGTATTTT.

The genes are TRBV9 and TRBJ2-3; D ambiguous. This CDR3 region has 15 residues. Trimming stripped 3 bases from V and 6 bases from J, with 17 bases between. CDR1 SGDLS and CDR2 YYNGEE come from the germline V gene. CDR3 loop: CASSGARRPDDTQYF. Written as DNA, the CDR3 is TGTGCCAGCAGCGGTGCTCGAAGGCCTGACGATACGCAGTATTTT.

The CDR3 region is CASSPSTGRLRETQYF. In DNA form, the CDR3 reads TGTGCCAGCAGCCCGTCGACAGGGAGGCTAAGGGAGACCCAGTACTTC. The chain carries TRBV7-8 and TRBJ2-5, with D perhaps matching TRBD1 (7 bases). The CDR3 has 16 residues. Trimming cost V 5 bases and J 5 bases, with 21 bases left between them. In germline, CDR1 is SGHVS, CDR2 FQNEAQ.

The chain uses TRBV7-8 and TRBJ1-5; D ambiguous. This CDR3 is built from 15 residues. Deletions cut 1 base from V and 3 bases from J, with 10 bases between. The germline CDR1 and CDR2 sequences are SGHVS and FQNEAQ. The CDR3 is CASSLDSGYNQPQHF. The CDR3 nucleotides read TGTGCCAGCAGCTTAGACTCGGGCTACAATCAGCCCCAGCATTTT.

The chain recombines TRBV4-1 with TRBJ1-1, with D possibly being TRBD1 (6 bases). CDR1 MGHRA and CDR2 YSYEKL come from the germline V gene. The germline V and J ends were trimmed by 3 bases and 1 base, with 9 bases remaining between them. The CDR3 is 14 amino acids. CDR3 nucleotides: TGCGCCAGCAGCCAGATCAGGGGGAACACTGAAGCTTTCTTT. Translation: CASSQIRGNTEAFF.

This chain uses TRBV2 with TRBJ1-6; D is undetermined. This CDR3 is built from 15 residues. Trimming pared 3 bases from V and 10 bases from J, leaving 16 bases between. Germline V gene sequence: CDR1 SNHLY, CDR2 FYNNEI. CDR3 residues: CASSDRGGEYSPLHF. CDR3 DNA: TGTGCCAGCAGTGATCGGGGTGGCGAATACTCACCCCTCCACTTT.

V gene TRBV7-2 combines with J gene TRBJ2-5; 10 bases match TRBD2. The CDR3 has 16 residues. Germline V lookup: CDR1 SGHTA, CDR2 FQGNSA. The trim removed 6 bases at V and 2 bases at J, leaving 9 bases unmatched. The CDR3, as DNA: TGTGCCAGCAGTTTCCCCACTAGCGGGGTACAAGAGACCCAGTACTTC. This translates into CASSFPTSGVQETQYF.

The gene calls are TRBV27 and TRBJ1-6; 8 nucleotides agree with TRBD1. From germline, CDR1 is MNHEY and CDR2 SMNVEV (reference sequence). Trimming cost V 2 bases and J 9 bases; bases outside gene matches: 12. The CDR3 is made up of 17 amino acids. CDR3 sequence reads: CASSLSGQGPDISPLHF. The CDR3 nucleotides read TGTGCCAGCAGTTTAAGTGGACAGGGTCCCGATATTTCACCCCTCCACTTT.

Remarks on this clone: This same CDR3 is encoded by further DNA sequences in the sample. V gene TRBV20-1 combines with J gene TRBJ2-3; no firm D call. The germline V gene encodes CDR1 DFQATT and CDR2 SNEGSKA (reference sequence). There are 11 residues in the CDR3. The V gene lost 1 base and the J gene lost 5 bases, with 4 bases spanning the gap. DNA for the CDR3: TGCAGTGCTAGAGTTAGAGATACGCAGTATTTT. Its protein is CSARVRDTQYF.

This clone was counted a single time. V gene TRBV9 combines with J gene TRBJ2-1, with 10 bases lining up with TRBD1. Trimming removed 4 bases from V and 4 bases from J; junction bases left unmatched: 5. CDR1 and CDR2 from the germline V gene are SGDLS and YYNGEE. The CDR3 totals 15 residues. CDR3 sequence: CASSPDRGHYNEQFF. CDR3 sequence (DNA): TGTGCCAGCAGCCCCGACAGGGGGCATTACAATGAGCAGTTCTTC.

The chain couples TRBV28 to TRBJ2-7, with 9 positions matching TRBD1. The CDR3 totals 14 residues. The V segment lost 6 bases and the J segment 5 bases; nucleotides outside the gene matches: 8. Germline V gene sequence: CDR1 MDHEN, CDR2 SYDVKM. CDR3 nucleotide sequence: TGTGCCAGCAGCCCCGGGACAGGGCACGACGAGCAGTACTTC. Its translation: CASSPGTGHDEQYF.

This rearrangement joins TRBV2 to TRBJ1-2; D may be TRBD1 (5 bases). Between the trimmed V and J ends, which lost 2 bases and 6 bases, there was a span of 13 bases. Germline V CDR1 and CDR2: SNHLY, FYNNEI. The CDR3 runs 14 residues. DNA of the CDR3: TGTGCCAGCAGTGAACTGGTTTCAGGGCATGGCTACACCTTC. Translation gives CASSELVSGHGYTF.

This chain connects TRBV5-1 to TRBJ2-3; D ambiguous. The V gene's germline CDR1 is SGHRS and CDR2 YFSETQ. This CDR3 is 14 amino acids long. V lost 1 base to trimming and J lost 2 bases, with 8 bases between them. The CDR3 DNA reads as TGCGCCAGCAGCTTGAACCTAGACACAGATACGCAGTATTTT. Translated: CASSLNLDTDTQYF.

The chain uses TRBV25-1 and TRBJ1-2; no definite D call. Looked up from germline, CDR1 is MGHDK and CDR2 is SYGVNS. Between the trimmed V and J ends, which lost 0 bases and 4 bases, there was a span of 9 bases. CDR3 length: 14 amino acids. The DNA of the CDR3 is TGTGCCAGCAGTGAATACACTATACCCTATGGCTACACCTTC. It yields the protein CASSEYTIPYGYTF.

The chain recombines TRBV6-6 with TRBJ2-1; D is uncertain. Deletions cut 2 bases from V and 6 bases from J, with 11 bases between. From germline, CDR1 is MNHNY and CDR2 SVGAGI (reference sequence). The CDR3 extends over 14 amino acids. CDR3 nucleotide sequence: TGTGCCAGCAGTTACCCAGACCCCTTCAATGAGCAGTTCTTC. It encodes CASSYPDPFNEQFF.

The genes are TRBV28 and TRBJ1-2; D gene unclear. Germline lookup yields CDR1 MDHEN and CDR2 SYDVKM. CDR3 length equals 12 residues. Trimming took 4 bases from V and 6 from J, leaving 9 bases between them. The CDR3 loop reads CASSSDLNGYTF. CDR3 in DNA: TGTGCCAGCAGTTCAGATCTAAATGGCTACACCTTC.

This chain uses TRBV19 with TRBJ1-4, with 7 bases identical to TRBD1. Germline V gene sequence: CDR1 LNHDA, CDR2 SQIVND (reference sequence). The CDR3 extends over 15 amino acids. With 2 bases clipped from V and 2 bases from J, the junction kept 2 bases outside the gene matches. The CDR3 loop is CASSIQGVTNEKLFF. The CDR3 DNA sequence: TGTGCCAGTAGTATACAGGGGGTTACTAATGAAAAACTGTTTTTT.

This clone showed up just a few times. The V and J genes are TRBV7-9 and TRBJ2-3, with D unclear. The V end was cut by 4 bases, the J end by 3 bases, with 2 bases between. The germline gives CDR1 SEHNR, CDR2 FQNEAQ (reference sequence). This CDR3 is built from 11 residues. CDR3 sequence (DNA): TGTGCCAGCAGCTCTACAGATACGCAGTATTTT. Its protein product is CASSSTDTQYF.

The chain couples TRBV29-1 to TRBJ1-4; D perhaps matches TRBD1 (6 bases). V was pared by 6 bases and J by 7 bases, with 15 bases between. The CDR3 is 13 amino acids. Per the germline V gene, CDR1 is SQVTM and CDR2 is ANQGSEA. The CDR3 DNA reads as TGCAGCGTCGCTCCGGGGGCTGGTGAAAAACTGTTTTTT. This translates into CSVAPGAGEKLFF.

CDR3 region: CASSSGQGVDEQYF. CDR3 DNA sequence: TGTGCCAGCAGCTCCGGGCAGGGGGTCGACGAGCAGTACTTC. This chain connects TRBV7-2 to TRBJ2-7; 7 nucleotides agree with TRBD1. The V gene end was trimmed by 4 bases and the J gene end by 5 bases; junction bases not matched to a gene: 8. Germline V gene data show CDR1 as SGHTA and CDR2 as FQGNSA. This CDR3 has 14 residues.

This sequence joins TRBV19 and TRBJ2-2; D gene uncertain. V was shortened by 0 bases and J by 6 bases, with 11 bases between the two germline ends. Germline values: CDR1 LNHDA, CDR2 SQIVND (reference sequence). CDR3 length: 15 residues. CDR3 coding DNA: TGTGCCAGTAGTATAGAGGATCCTCGTTCCGGGGAGCTGTTTTTT. Protein product: CASSIEDPRSGELFF.

The chain uses TRBV12-5 and TRBJ2-3; D remains unclear. The germline V and J ends were trimmed by 4 bases and 4 bases, with 12 bases remaining between them. From germline, CDR1 is LGHNT and CDR2 FRNRAP. CDR3 size: 14 residues. The CDR3: CASGYGRMSDTQYF. The CDR3 DNA reads TGTGCTAGTGGTTATGGACGGATGTCAGATACGCAGTATTTT.

By share of the sample, this clone is medium-sized. The chain employs TRBV7-9 and TRBJ2-5; D gene unclear. CDR1 and CDR2 from the germline V gene are SEHNR and FQNEAQ (reference sequence). Trimming cost V 5 bases and J 5 bases, with 9 bases left between them. This CDR3 has 12 residues. This CDR3 reads CASSPVEETQYF. CDR3 coding DNA: TGTGCCAGCAGCCCGGTGGAGGAGACCCAGTACTTC.

This chain links TRBV7-9 with TRBJ1-4; TRBD1 aligns across 10 bases. CDR3 length: 15 amino acids. The germline gives CDR1 SEHNR, CDR2 FQNEAQ (reference sequence). Trimming at V came to 4 bases and at J to 3 bases, leaving 2 bases not matched to a gene. The CDR3 region is CASSYGQGANEKLFF. The CDR3, as DNA: TGTGCCAGCAGCTATGGACAGGGGGCTAATGAAAAACTGTTTTTT. Full variable domain (outside the CDR3, taken from reference TRBV7-9 and TRBJ1-4): DTGVSQNPRHKITKRGQNVTFRCDPISEHNRLYWYRQTLGQGPEFLTYFQNEAQLEKSRLLSDRFSAERPKGSFSTLEIQRTEQGDSAMYLCASSYGQGANEKLFFGSGTQLSVL.